This record concerns one TCR beta chain sequence. This clonotype appeared a few times. Its antigen is unknown. Base-call qualities are not available, and no considerably larger clone is one nucleotide away. Taken from the germline V gene, the CDR1 and CDR2 loops are SGHDN and FVKESK. A distance of 18 bases separates the germline ends of V and J, which lose 0 bases and 2 bases respectively. Counted from cysteine to phenylalanine, this CDR3 has 18 amino acids. The read is trimmed to its CDR3 DNA, 54 bases read in frame from base 1. This sample is part of a study of CDR3 diversity in severe acne (dated by TCRdb to about 2019). Library preparation was by PCR. TCRdb lists the instrument as Illumina HiSeq 2000. The public sequencing data were trimmed at Q25 with fastp and processed into clonotypes with MiXCR by TCRdb, which kept only in-frame beta chains. Identical CDR3 protein sequences are pooled into one entry, listed with their most common genes and DNA. Within this sample are around 94,000 distinct CDR3 sequences, with under 60% of them counted one time only. Roughly 12% of the sample comes from the top ten.

This chain is built from TRBV14 and TRBJ2-3; the D gene is perhaps TRBD1, on 6 matching bases. The sequence was collected from a male donor with acne. The source material was blood. The DNA sequence is as follows: TGTGCCAGCAGCCAAGATCTCTCAGGGGCGTACTTCACAGATACGCAGTATTTT. Its protein product is CASSQDLSGAYFTDTQYF. The entire variable domain, with the stretches around the CDR3 drawn from the reference TRBV14 and TRBJ2-3 proteins, is EAGVTQFPSHSVIEKGQTVTLRCDPISGHDNLYWYRRVMGKEIKFLLHFVKESKQDESGMPNNRFLAERTGGTYSTLKVQPAELEDSGVYFCASSQDLSGAYFTDTQYFGPGTRLTVL.